Sequencing of this TCR beta chain was carried out in a study of monozygotic twins with inflammatory bowel disease. During cDNA synthesis, UMIs that each contained a 6-nucleotide sample barcode were added by means of template switching. TCRdb re-called the 5' RACE reads; every CDR3 protein appears as one record, without DNA. Its table lists approximately 150,000 distinct CDR3 sequences. This CDR3 comprises 16 residues. CDR1 and CDR2 (germline): SGHRS, YFSETQ. This TCR was sampled from a human donor with ulcerative colitis or Crohn's disease, or a healthy co-twin of an affected twin (not recorded which). The specimen sequenced was blood. The gene calls are TRBV5-1 and TRBJ2-7; the D call of TRBD2 rests on TCRdb alone, since no DNA is present to check it. CDR3 amino acids: CASSWTSGTLPYEQYF.